The text below deals with one TCR beta chain. From germline, CDR1 is WSHSY and CDR2 SAAADI. This CDR3 comprises 12 residues. V was shortened by 5 bases and J by 4 bases, with 9 bases between the two germline ends. The sample is drawn from a study of a mutant IDH1 vaccine in newly diagnosed glioma. Measured with immunoSEQ multiplex PCR; TCRdb has only the in-frame clones, and not every one. Of around 59,000 clones in the sample, about 90% were seen once. Time point meaning: baseline, week 1 (first vaccination visit). Treatment defined: pre-vaccination baseline after standard-of-care therapy. This clonotype was obtained from a man aged 45-60 years with glioma. The sample consisted of PBMCs, taken from a glioma patient treated with radiotherapy, temozolomide or both. The chain links TRBV10-2 to TRBJ2-7, with D unresolved. This CDR3 is CASSPDGYEQYF. CDR3 in DNA: TGCGCCAGCAGTCCGGACGGTTACGAGCAGTACTTC.